Sequencing of this T cell receptor (beta chain) was carried out in a study of radiotherapy plus CTLA-4 blockade in lung cancer. TCRdb's copy holds only in-frame clones and misses some; the assay was immunoSEQ multiplex PCR. This table has 62,000 or so clones, 65% to 80% appearing once. Germline CDR1 and CDR2: LNHNV and YYDKDF (reference sequence). V shed 1 base and J shed 6 bases, with 3 bases lying between them. The CDR3 is made up of 12 amino acids. The sample was peripheral blood, taken from a patient treated with radiotherapy plus ipilimumab. The chain joins TRBV15 to TRBJ2-2, with no clear D. The clonotype was recovered from a human donor with non-small cell lung cancer who had a complete response to radiotherapy plus ipilimumab. CDR3 nucleotide sequence: TGTGCCACCAGCAGAGTATCCGGGGAGCTGTTTTTT. Its protein product is CATSRVSGELFF.